This T cell receptor (beta chain) stems from a study of T cell repertoires in cytomegalovirus infection (dated by TCRdb to the late 2010s). Some background on the complete study: Peptide stimulations targeted recently identified HLA-C-restricted CMV epitopes, whose presentation resists viral immunomodulation, together with well-studied HLA-B-restricted epitopes. Donor HLA type was relevant to the analysis, because carriage of CMV infection together with the matching HLA type was indicated by public TCR beta signatures. Broad study findings and their caveats: Cumulative frequency of public TCR beta family members discriminated carriers of CMV infection plus the relevant HLA type in this cohort and an independent approximately 370-donor cohort. In the ex vivo response, HLA-C-restricted CMV-specific TCR beta clonotypes were dominant, and in two of eight donors the single most frequent clonotype came from this HLA-C-restricted group.

At the junction V is shortened by 7 bases and J by 2 bases, with 17 bases in between. Taken from the germline V gene (reference sequence), the CDR1 and CDR2 loops are MNHEY and SMNVEV. The CDR3 covers 15 residues, taking in both the cysteine and the phenylalanine. Only CDR3 DNA remains: 45 bases, in frame from the first base. This clonotype has only a few counts. Its recognized antigen is unknown. Per-nucleotide qualities are absent, and no much larger clonotype sits a single base away. Reads for this sample came from an Illumina HiSeq 1500. Using fastp at Q25 and MiXCR, TCRdb reprocessed the public reads and kept productive beta chains. Rows merge per CDR3 protein into single entries with the most common DNA and genes. The table for this sample lists fewer than 950,000 distinct CDR3 sequences; 30% to 35% of them were counted only once. The ten largest clones represent 9.5% to 15% of the sample. The treatment or condition tag for this specimen amounts to: in vitro stimulation with specific CMV peptide epitopes to enrich CMV-specific T cells.

The V gene is TRBV27 and the J gene is TRBJ2-5; the D gene is perhaps TRBD1 or TRBD2, each of them matching over 5 bases. The material was cultured CD8+ T cells from PBMCs, obtained from culture after CMV antigen stimulation. The sequence came from a human donor in good health (CMV status not recorded). Some clones in this sample may be carry-over from other donors' samples. Read as DNA, the sequence is TGTGCCAGCACCCCCAGAGGCGAGGGGCAAGAGACCCAGTACTTC. The encoded protein is CASTPRGEGQETQYF.